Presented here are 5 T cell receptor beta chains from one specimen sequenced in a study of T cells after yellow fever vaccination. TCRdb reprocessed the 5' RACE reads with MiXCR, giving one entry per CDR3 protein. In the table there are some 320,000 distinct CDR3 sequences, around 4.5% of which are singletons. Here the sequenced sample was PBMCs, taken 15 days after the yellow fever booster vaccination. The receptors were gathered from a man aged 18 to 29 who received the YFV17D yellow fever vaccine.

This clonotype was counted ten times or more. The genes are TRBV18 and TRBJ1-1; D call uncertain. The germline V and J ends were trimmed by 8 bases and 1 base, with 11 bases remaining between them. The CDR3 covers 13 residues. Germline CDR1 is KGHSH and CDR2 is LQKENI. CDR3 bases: TGTGCCAGCAGCCCGGGCCCGAACACTGAAGCTTTCTTT. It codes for CASSPGPNTEAFF.

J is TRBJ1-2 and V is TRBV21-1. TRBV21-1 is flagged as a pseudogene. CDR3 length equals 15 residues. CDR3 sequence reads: CASSKVWESVYGYTF. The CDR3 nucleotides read TGTGCCAGCAGCAAAGTTTGGGAATCTGTCTATGGCTACACCTTC.

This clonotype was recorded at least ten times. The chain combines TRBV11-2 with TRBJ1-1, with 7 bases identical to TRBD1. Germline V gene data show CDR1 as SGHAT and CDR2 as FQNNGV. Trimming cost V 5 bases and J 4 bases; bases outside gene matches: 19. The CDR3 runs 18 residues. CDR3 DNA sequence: TGTGCCAGCAGCCCGTACTTCGGGACAGAGAAGGGGGGCACTGAAGCTTTCTTT. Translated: CASSPYFGTEKGGTEAFF.

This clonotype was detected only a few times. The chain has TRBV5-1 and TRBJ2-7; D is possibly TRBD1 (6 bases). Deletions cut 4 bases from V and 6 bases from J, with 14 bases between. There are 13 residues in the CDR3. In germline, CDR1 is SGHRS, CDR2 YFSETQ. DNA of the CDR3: TGCGCCAGCAGCCGGAACCAGGGGTTCGAGCAGTACTTC. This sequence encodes CASSRNQGFEQYF.

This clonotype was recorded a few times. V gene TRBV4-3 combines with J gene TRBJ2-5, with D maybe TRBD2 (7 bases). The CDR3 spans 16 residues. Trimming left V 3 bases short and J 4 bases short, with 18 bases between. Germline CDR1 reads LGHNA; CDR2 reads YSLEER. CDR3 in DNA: TGCGCCAGCAGCCATAGAGGGGGGGGCTTTGCAGAGACCCAGTACTTC. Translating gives CASSHRGGGFAETQYF.